The clone carrying this T cell receptor (beta chain) appeared a single time. Its specificity is unknown. CDR1 is MNHNY and CDR2 is SVGAGI in the germline V gene (reference sequence). The CDR3 consists of 14 residues. V dropped 6 bases and J dropped 6 bases, with 14 bases sitting between them. This entry belongs to a study of long-term antiretroviral therapy in people with HIV. For the study at large: The 2015 immediate-ART recommendation came about a decade after the earliest samples.

General study findings and limits: When set beside controls, HIV repertoires had CDR3 length ranges that were narrower. Diversity went up after ART and still fell short of transplant donor controls.

The assay used was immunoSEQ (version v3.0), run at survey level. Repertoires were generated with immunoSEQ multiplex PCR, while TCRdb's copy carries only in-frame clones and drops some. The top ten hold approximately 3.4% of the sample, which has 30,000 to 40,000 clones, 79% seen once. The rearrangement joins TRBV6-6 to TRBJ1-4; TRBD1 might be the D (5 bases). Material: unsorted PBMCs, obtained 1.9 years after starting antiretroviral therapy. The TCR comes from a man between 18 and 35 years old with HIV. The CDR3, as DNA: TGTGCCAGCAGCTCAGGGCAAGGGGATGAAAAACTGTTTTTT. The encoded protein is CASSSGQGDEKLFF.